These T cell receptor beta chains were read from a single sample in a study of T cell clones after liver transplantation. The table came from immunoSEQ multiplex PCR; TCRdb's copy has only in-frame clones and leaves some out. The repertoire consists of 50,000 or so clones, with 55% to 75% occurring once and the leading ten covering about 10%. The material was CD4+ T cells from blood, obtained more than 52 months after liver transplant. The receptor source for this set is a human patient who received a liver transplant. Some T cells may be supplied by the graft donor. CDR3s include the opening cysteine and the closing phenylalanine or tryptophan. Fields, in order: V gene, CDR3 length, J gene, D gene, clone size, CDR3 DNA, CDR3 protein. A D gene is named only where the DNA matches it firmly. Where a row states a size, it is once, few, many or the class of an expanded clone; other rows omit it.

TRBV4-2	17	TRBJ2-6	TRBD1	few	TGTGCCAGCAGCCAACTCCGGACAGGGACTGGGGCCAACGTCCTGACTTTC	CASSQLRTGTGANVLTF
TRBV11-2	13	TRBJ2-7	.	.	TGTGCCAGCAGCTTAGCCAACGCCTACGAGCAGTACTTC	CASSLANAYEQYF
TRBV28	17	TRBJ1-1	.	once	TGTGCCAGCAGTTTAGAGGCGTGGTTGGGGATGAACACTGAAGCTTTCTTT	CASSLEAWLGMNTEAFF
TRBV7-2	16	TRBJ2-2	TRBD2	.	TGTGCCAGCAGCTTAGTAGCGGGGGTTGACACCGGGGAGCTGTTTTTT	CASSLVAGVDTGELFF
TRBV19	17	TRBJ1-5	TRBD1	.	TGTGCCAGTAGTATCCCGGGACAGCCAAATAGCAATCAGCCCCAGCATTTT	CASSIPGQPNSNQPQHF
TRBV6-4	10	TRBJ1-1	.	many	TGTGCCAGCGAGGAGGGTGAAGCTTTCTTT	CASEEGEAFF
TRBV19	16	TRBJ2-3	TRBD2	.	TGTGCCAGTAGTATCGGGACTACTTTAATGACAGATACGCAGTATTTT	CASSIGTTLMTDTQYF
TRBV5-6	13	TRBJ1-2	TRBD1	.	TGTGCCAGCAGAATCACGACAGGGCGGGGCTACACCTTC	CASRITTGRGYTF
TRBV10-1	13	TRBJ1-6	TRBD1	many	TGCGCCAGCAGAGACAGGGAGGATTCACCCCTCCACTTT	CASRDREDSPLHF
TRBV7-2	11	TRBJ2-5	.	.	TGTGCCAGCAGCCCACAAGAGACCCAGTACTTC	CASSPQETQYF
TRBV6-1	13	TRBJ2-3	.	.	TGTGCCAGTGTGGCTGGGGGGACAGATACGCAGTATTTT	CASVAGGTDTQYF
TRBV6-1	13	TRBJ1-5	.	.	TGTGCCAGCAGTGCCTCTCGGGATCAGCCCCAGCATTTT	CASSASRDQPQHF
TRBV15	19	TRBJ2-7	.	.	TGTGCCACCAGCAGAGATTTACTTCCCGACAGTCCTCCCTCCTACGAGCAGTACTTC	CATSRDLLPDSPPSYEQYF
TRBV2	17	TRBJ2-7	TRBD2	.	TGTGCCAGCAGTGCTTGGACTAGCGGGGGGTCTACCTACGAGCAGTACTTC	CASSAWTSGGSTYEQYF
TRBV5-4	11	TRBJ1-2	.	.	TGTGCCAGCAGCTTCTCCTATGGCTACACCTTC	CASSFSYGYTF
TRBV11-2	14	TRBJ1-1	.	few	TGTGCCAGCAGCTTAGAACGCTTGAACACTGAAGCTTTCTTT	CASSLERLNTEAFF
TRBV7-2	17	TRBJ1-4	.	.	TGTGCCAGCAGCCCCCGCCGAAATGGGCCGGCGGCTGAAAAACTGTTTTTT	CASSPRRNGPAAEKLFF
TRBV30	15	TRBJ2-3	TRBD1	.	TGTGCCTGGAGTACGACAGGGGCCAGCACAGATACGCAGTATTTT	CAWSTTGASTDTQYF
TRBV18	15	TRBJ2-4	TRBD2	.	TGTGCCAGCTCACCGGCTAGCGGGGACGAAAACATTCAGTACTTC	CASSPASGDENIQYF
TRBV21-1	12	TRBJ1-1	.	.	TGTGCCAGCAGTCGACAGAACCATGAAGCTTTCTTT	CASSRQNHEAFF
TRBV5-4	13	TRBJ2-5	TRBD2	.	TGTGCCAGCAGCTTAACTAGCGCCGAGACCCAGTACTTC	CASSLTSAETQYF
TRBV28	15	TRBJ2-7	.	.	TGTGCCAGCACCCTCACTCTCGGACGGCATTACGAGCAGTACTTC	CASTLTLGRHYEQYF
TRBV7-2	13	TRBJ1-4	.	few	TGTGCCAGCAGCCGCCAGGGGCGGGAAAAACTGTTTTTT	CASSRQGREKLFF
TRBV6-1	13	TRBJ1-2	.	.	TGTGCCAGCAGTGAGGGGATCAACTATGGCTACACCTTC	CASSEGINYGYTF